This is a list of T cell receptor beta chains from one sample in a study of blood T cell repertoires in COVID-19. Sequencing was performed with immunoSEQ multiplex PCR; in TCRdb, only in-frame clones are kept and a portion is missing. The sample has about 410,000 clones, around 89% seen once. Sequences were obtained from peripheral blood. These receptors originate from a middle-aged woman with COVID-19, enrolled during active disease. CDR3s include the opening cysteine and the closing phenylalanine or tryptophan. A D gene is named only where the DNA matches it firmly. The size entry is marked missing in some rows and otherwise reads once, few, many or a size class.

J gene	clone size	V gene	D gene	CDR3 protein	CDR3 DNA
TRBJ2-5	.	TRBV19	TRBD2	CASSTGGVRLETQYF	TGTGCCAGTAGTACTGGGGGGGTTCGATTGGAGACCCAGTACTTC
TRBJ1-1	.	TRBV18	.	CASSPWDWVSGTEAFF	TGTGCCAGCTCACCATGGGACTGGGTGTCGGGAACTGAAGCTTTCTTT
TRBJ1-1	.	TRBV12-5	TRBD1	CASGLPGQGGERYLMNTEAFF	TGTGCTAGTGGTTTGCCGGGACAGGGGGGGGAACGCTACCTAATGAACACTGAAGCTTTCTTT
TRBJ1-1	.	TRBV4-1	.	CASSQDFRSTVTEAFF	TGCGCCAGCAGCCAAGACTTTCGGTCAACAGTCACTGAAGCTTTCTTT
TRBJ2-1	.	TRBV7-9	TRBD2	CASSLAAGGDEQFF	TGTGCCAGCAGCTTAGCAGCGGGAGGCGATGAGCAGTTCTTC
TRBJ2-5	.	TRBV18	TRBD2	CASSPLTSGGTETQYF	TGTGCCAGCTCACCTCTGACTAGCGGGGGAACGGAGACCCAGTACTTC
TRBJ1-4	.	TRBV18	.	CASSPPQDEKLFF	TGTGCCAGCTCACCACCGCAGGATGAAAAACTGTTTTTT
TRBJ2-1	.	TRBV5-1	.	CASSETGGSYEQFF	TGCGCCAGCAGCGAGACAGGTGGATCTTATGAGCAGTTCTTC
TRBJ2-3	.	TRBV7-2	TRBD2	CASSLVLASGGVGTQYF	TGTGCCAGCAGCTTAGTTTTGGCTAGCGGGGGGGTAGGTACGCAGTATTTT
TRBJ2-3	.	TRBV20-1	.	CSAVAGNGEYF	TGCAGTGCTGTGGCGGGCAATGGGGAGTATTTT
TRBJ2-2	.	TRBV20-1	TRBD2	CSASSGGNTGELFF	TGCAGTGCTAGTAGCGGGGGAAACACCGGGGAGCTGTTTTTT
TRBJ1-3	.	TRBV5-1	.	CASSLQGPGNTIYF	TGCGCCAGCAGCTTGCAGGGCCCTGGAAACACCATATATTTT
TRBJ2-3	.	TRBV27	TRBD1	CASSLWTGSTDTQYF	TGTGCCAGCAGTTTGTGGACAGGTAGCACAGATACGCAGTATTTT
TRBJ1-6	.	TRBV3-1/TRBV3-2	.	CASSQPGGPLHF	TGTGCCAGCAGCCAGCCTGGGGGGCCCCTCCACTTT
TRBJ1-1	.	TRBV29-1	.	CSESTGLWGTEAFF	TGCAGCGAGTCGACAGGCCTTTGGGGGACTGAAGCTTTCTTT
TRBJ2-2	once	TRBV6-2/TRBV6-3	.	CASSTTPNTGELFF	TGTGCCAGCAGTACAACACCTAACACCGGGGAGCTGTTTTTT
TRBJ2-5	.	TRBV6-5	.	CASSQGTETQYF	TGTGCCAGCAGTCAGGGAACGGAGACCCAGTACTTC
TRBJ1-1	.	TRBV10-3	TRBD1	CAISAGQAVTEAFF	TGTGCCATCAGTGCGGGACAGGCTGTCACTGAAGCTTTCTTT
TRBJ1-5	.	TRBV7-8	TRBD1	CASRPTGGPQPQHF	TGTGCCAGCAGGCCGACAGGGGGACCTCAGCCCCAGCATTTT
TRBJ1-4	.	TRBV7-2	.	CASSLNRVREKLFF	TGTGCCAGCAGCTTAAACAGGGTGCGTGAAAAACTGTTTTTT
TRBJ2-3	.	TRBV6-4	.	CASSEVRHIVTQYF	TGTGCCAGCAGTGAGGTACGACATATAGTTACGCAGTATTTT
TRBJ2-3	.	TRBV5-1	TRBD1	CASSPDRGPDTQYF	TGCGCCAGCAGCCCCGACAGGGGGCCGGATACGCAGTATTTT